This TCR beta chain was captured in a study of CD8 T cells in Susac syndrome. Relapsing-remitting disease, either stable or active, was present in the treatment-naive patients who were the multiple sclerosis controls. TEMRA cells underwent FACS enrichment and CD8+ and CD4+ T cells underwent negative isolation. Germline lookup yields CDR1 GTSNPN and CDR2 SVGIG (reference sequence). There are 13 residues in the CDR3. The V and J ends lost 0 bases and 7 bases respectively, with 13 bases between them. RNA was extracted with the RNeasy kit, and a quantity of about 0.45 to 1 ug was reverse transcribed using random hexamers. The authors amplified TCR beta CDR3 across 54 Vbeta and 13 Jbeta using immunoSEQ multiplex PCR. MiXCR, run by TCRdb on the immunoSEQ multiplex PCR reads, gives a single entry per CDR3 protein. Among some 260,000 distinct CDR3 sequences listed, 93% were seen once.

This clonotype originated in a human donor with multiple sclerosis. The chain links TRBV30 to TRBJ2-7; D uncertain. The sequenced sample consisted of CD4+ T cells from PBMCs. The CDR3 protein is CAWSVLSFGEQYF. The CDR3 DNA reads TGTGCCTGGAGTGTCTTGTCGTTTGGGGAGCAGTACTTC.